These 16 T cell receptor beta chains originate from one sample sequenced in a study of blood T cell repertoires in COVID-19. Sequencing used immunoSEQ multiplex PCR; TCRdb keeps in-frame clones, though not all of them. The sample includes about 270,000 clones, approximately 89% of them seen just once. The sample consisted of PBMCs or T cells enriched from blood (not recorded which). Receptor source: a middle-aged woman with acute COVID-19.

The CDR3 region has the DNA TGTGCCAGCAGCTTAGGGGGCACACGGACAGATACGCAGTATTTT. Protein sequence: CASSLGGTRTDTQYF. The chain uses TRBV5-4 and TRBJ2-3, with 7 bases matching TRBD1. CDR1 and CDR2 from the germline V gene are SGHNT and YYREEE (reference sequence). This CDR3 region has 15 residues. J was trimmed by 3 bases and V by 2 bases; bases with no gene match: 6.

V gene TRBV21-1 combines with J gene TRBJ1-1. TRBV21-1 is a pseudogene locus. This CDR3 region has 13 residues. CDR3 in DNA: TGTGCCAGCAGCGAGAGAGGGCATCTCGAAGCTTTCTTT. This codes for CASSERGHLEAFF.

The chain employs TRBV30 and TRBJ2-2; tentatively, D is TRBD1 (6 bases). The CDR3 has 13 amino acids. CDR1 GTSNPN and CDR2 SVGIG come from the germline V gene (reference sequence). The V end was cut by 0 bases, the J end by 4 bases, with 6 bases between. The CDR3 region has the DNA TGTGCCTGGAGTGTACAGGGCACCGGGGAGCTGTTTTTT. Its translation: CAWSVQGTGELFF.

This clone was observed a handful of times. This chain uses TRBV28 with TRBJ1-2; 9 nucleotides agree with TRBD1. Germline V gene sequence: CDR1 MDHEN, CDR2 SYDVKM. The V segment lost 7 bases and the J segment 4 bases; nucleotides outside the gene matches: 10. This CDR3 comprises 15 residues. The CDR3 nucleotides are TGTGCCAGCATAAAGCCGGGACAGGGCTTCTATGGCTACACCTTC. This encodes CASIKPGQGFYGYTF.

This clone was detected only once. This chain links TRBV2 with TRBJ1-1; 8 positions match TRBD1. V lost 4 bases and J lost 5; bases outside the gene matches: 6. CDR3 length: 14 amino acids. Germline V gene lookup returns CDR1 SNHLY and CDR2 FYNNEI. CDR3 loop: CASSGTTGGTEAFF. In DNA, the CDR3 is TGTGCCAGCAGTGGGACCACAGGGGGTACTGAAGCTTTCTTT. Looking up the rest from reference TRBV2 and TRBJ1-1 gives the full variable domain: EPEVTQTPSHQVTQMGQEVILRCVPISNHLYFYWYRQILGQKVEFLVSFYNNEISEKSEIFDDQFSVERPDGSNFTLKIRSTKLEDSAMYFCASSGTTGGTEAFFGQGTRLTVV.

The CDR3 region has the DNA TGTGCCAGCAGCTTAGTCGCGGGGATGAACACTGAAGCTTTCTTT. Protein sequence: CASSLVAGMNTEAFF. V is TRBV11-2 and J is TRBJ1-1; D is unclear. The germline gives CDR1 SGHAT, CDR2 FQNNGV. The CDR3 consists of 15 residues. V was clipped by 1 base and J by 0 bases, with 9 bases between them.

The V gene is TRBV7-4, the J gene TRBJ2-1; tentatively, D is TRBD1 (5 bases). This CDR3 contains 10 residues. The V gene lost 6 bases and the J gene lost 9 bases, with 6 bases spanning the gap. CDR1 is SGHVT and CDR2 is SQSDAQ in the germline V gene. In DNA, the CDR3 is TGTGCCAGCAGAAGGGGTGAGCAGTTCTTC. Protein product: CASRRGEQFF.

V is TRBV30 and J is TRBJ2-3; 10 nucleotides match TRBD2. Trimming took 0 bases from V and 8 from J; bases not matched to a gene: 14. Germline V gene lookup returns CDR1 GTSNPN and CDR2 SVGIG (reference sequence). The CDR3 consists of 17 residues. The CDR3 here is CAWSVLAGPLKRGTQYF. The CDR3 coding sequence is TGTGCCTGGAGTGTACTAGCGGGGCCTCTTAAGAGGGGTACGCAGTATTTT.

V is TRBV7-2 and J is TRBJ1-2, with TRBD1 matching over 7 bases. Germline trimming cut 1 base from V and 4 bases from J; bases unmatched to any gene: 9. The CDR3 runs to 16 residues. The germline CDR1 and CDR2 sequences are SGHTA and FQGNSA. The CDR3 DNA reads as TGTGCCAGCAGCTTAGTTGTCACAGGGGCGGCCTATGGCTACACCTTC. Residues: CASSLVVTGAAYGYTF.

The chain has TRBV19 and TRBJ2-3; TRBD1 agrees at 10 bases. The germline CDR1 and CDR2 sequences are LNHDA and SQIVND (reference sequence). J gave up 4 bases and V 4 bases, and 5 bases lay outside the gene matches. The CDR3 runs 15 residues. As DNA, the CDR3 is TGTGCCAGTAGTACCCGGGACAGGGGATCAGATACGCAGTATTTT. Its translation is CASSTRDRGSDTQYF.

The chain carries TRBV27 and TRBJ1-5; D call uncertain. Deletions cut 4 bases from V and 7 bases from J, with 14 bases between. This CDR3 region has 14 residues. Germline-derived CDR1 and CDR2 are MNHEY and SMNVEV (reference sequence). The CDR3 loop is CASSSSNGWQPQHF. Here the CDR3 DNA reads TGTGCCAGCAGTTCCTCGAACGGTTGGCAGCCCCAGCATTTT.

This clone has only one observation. The chain has TRBV4-1 and TRBJ2-7; perhaps TRBD1 as D (5 bases). This CDR3 has 15 amino acids. Per germline, CDR1 MGHRA and CDR2 YSYEKL. Trimming pared 2 bases from V and 4 bases from J, leaving 15 bases between. Here the CDR3 DNA reads TGCGCCAGCAGCCAATCGGCAGGGCTCTCTTACGAGCAGTACTTC. Encoded protein: CASSQSAGLSYEQYF.

The chain links TRBV29-1 to TRBJ2-5; 8 bases are a match to TRBD1. After removal of 0 bases from V and 7 bases from J, the junction contained 4 bases not matched to a gene. Germline V gives CDR1 SQVTM, CDR2 ANQGSEA. This CDR3 is 13 amino acids long. The CDR3 DNA follows: TGCAGCGTTGAAGACGGACAGGGTGCGACCCAGTACTTC. It is translated as CSVEDGQGATQYF.

The chain combines TRBV18 with TRBJ2-2; 14 nucleotides line up with TRBD2. The CDR3 is made up of 19 amino acids. Germline CDR1 and CDR2: KGHSH and LQKENI. The J segment lost 1 base and the V segment lost 1 base, leaving 5 bases of the junction unmatched. The CDR3 is CASSPQGLAGGGNTGELFF. CDR3 in DNA: TGTGCCAGCTCACCACAAGGACTAGCGGGAGGCGGGAACACCGGGGAGCTGTTTTTT.

V gene TRBV7-2 combines with J gene TRBJ1-4; D not resolved. Per the germline V gene, CDR1 is SGHTA and CDR2 is FQGNSA. The V end lost 1 base, the J end lost 7 bases, and 16 bases lay between the germline ends. This CDR3 spans 16 amino acids. This CDR3 reads CASSLGSGVTREKLFF. In nucleotides, the CDR3 is TGTGCCAGCAGCTTAGGATCCGGGGTCACCCGTGAAAAACTGTTTTTT.

This chain joins TRBV9 and TRBJ1-4; a possible D gene is TRBD1 (5 bases). The CDR3 covers 14 residues. V was pared by 4 bases and J by 4 bases, with 11 bases between. Germline CDR1 and CDR2: SGDLS and YYNGEE. The CDR3 coding sequence is TGTGCCAGCAGCCTAGACAGTATTAATGAAAAACTGTTTTTT. Translation gives CASSLDSINEKLFF. The whole variable domain, filled in from reference TRBV9 and TRBJ1-4, reads DSGVTQTPKHLITATGQRVTLRCSPRSGDLSVYWYQQSLDQGLQFLIQYYNGEERAKGNILERFSAQQFPDLHSELNLSSLELGDSALYFCASSLDSINEKLFFGSGTQLSVL.